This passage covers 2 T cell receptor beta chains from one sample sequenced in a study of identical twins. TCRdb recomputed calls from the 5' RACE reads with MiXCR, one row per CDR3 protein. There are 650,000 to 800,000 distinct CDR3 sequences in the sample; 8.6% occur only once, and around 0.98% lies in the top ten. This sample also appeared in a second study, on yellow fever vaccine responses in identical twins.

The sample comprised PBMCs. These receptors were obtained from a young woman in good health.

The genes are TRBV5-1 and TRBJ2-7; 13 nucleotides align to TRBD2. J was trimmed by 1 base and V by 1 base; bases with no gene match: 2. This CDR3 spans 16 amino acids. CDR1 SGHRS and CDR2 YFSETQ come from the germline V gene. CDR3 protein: CASSLMGLAGSYEQYF. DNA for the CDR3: TGCGCCAGCAGCTTGATGGGACTAGCGGGGTCCTACGAGCAGTACTTC.

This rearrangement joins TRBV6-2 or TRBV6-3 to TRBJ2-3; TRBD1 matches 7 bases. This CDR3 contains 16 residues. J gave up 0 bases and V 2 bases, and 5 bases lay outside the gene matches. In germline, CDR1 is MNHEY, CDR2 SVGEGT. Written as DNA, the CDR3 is TGTGCCAGCAGTTACGACGGGACAGATAGCACAGATACGCAGTATTTT. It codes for CASSYDGTDSTDTQYF.